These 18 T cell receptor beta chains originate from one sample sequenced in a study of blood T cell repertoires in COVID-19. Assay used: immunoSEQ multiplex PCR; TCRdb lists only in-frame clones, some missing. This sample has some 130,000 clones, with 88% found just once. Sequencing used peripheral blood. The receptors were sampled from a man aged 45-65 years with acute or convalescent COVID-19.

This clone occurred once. CDR3 sequence reads: CASSQIQGRGEQFF. Here the CDR3 DNA reads TGTGCCAGCAGCCAGATTCAGGGTAGAGGAGAGCAGTTCTTC. The chain is built from TRBV7-9 and TRBJ2-1, with a possible D match to TRBD1 (5 bases). The CDR3 runs to 14 residues. Germline values: CDR1 SEHNR, CDR2 FQNEAQ (reference sequence). Trimming pared 5 bases from V and 10 bases from J, leaving 18 bases between.

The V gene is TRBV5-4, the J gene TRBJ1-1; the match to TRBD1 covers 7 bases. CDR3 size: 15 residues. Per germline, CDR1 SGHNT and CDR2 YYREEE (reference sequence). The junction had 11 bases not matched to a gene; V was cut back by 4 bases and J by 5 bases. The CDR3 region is CASSQRVGGSTEAFF. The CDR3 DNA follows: TGTGCCAGCAGCCAGAGGGTAGGGGGCTCAACTGAAGCTTTCTTT.

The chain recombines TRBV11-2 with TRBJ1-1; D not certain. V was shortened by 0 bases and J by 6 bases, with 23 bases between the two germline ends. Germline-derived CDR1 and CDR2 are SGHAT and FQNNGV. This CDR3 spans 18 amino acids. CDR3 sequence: CASSLDGSAGISFPEAFF. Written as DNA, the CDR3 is TGTGCCAGCAGCTTAGACGGTTCGGCGGGCATTTCATTTCCTGAAGCTTTCTTT.

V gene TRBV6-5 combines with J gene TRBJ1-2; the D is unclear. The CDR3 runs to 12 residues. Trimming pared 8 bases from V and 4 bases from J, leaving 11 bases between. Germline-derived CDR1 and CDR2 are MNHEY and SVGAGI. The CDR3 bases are TGTGCCAGCGCCGAGGTTCCCTATGGCTACACCTTC. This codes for CASAEVPYGYTF.

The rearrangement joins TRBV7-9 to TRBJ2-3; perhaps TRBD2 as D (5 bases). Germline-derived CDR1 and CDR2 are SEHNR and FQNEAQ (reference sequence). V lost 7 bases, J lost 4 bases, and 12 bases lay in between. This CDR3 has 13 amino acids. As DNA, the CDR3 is TGTGCCAGCATGACTATACATGCAGATACGCAGTATTTT. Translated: CASMTIHADTQYF. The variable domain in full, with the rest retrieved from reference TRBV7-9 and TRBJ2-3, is DTGVSQNPRHKITKRGQNVTFRCDPISEHNRLYWYRQTLGQGPEFLTYFQNEAQLEKSRLLSDRFSAERPKGSFSTLEIQRTEQGDSAMYLCASMTIHADTQYFGPGTRLTVL.

DNA of the CDR3: TGTGCCAGCAGCTTAGGGACAGGTTACAATGAGCAGTTCTTC. Its protein product is CASSLGTGYNEQFF. This chain links TRBV7-9 with TRBJ2-1, with 7 positions matching TRBD1. With V trimmed by 1 base and J by 4 bases, 1 base remained unmatched. CDR3 length equals 14 residues. Germline loops: CDR1 SEHNR, CDR2 FQNEAQ (reference sequence).

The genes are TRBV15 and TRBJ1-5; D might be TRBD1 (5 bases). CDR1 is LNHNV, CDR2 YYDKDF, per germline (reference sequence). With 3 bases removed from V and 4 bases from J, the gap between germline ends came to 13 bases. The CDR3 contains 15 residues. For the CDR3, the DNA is TGTGCCACCAGCAGGGGGTCGGGGGGAAATCAGCCCCAGCATTTT. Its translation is CATSRGSGGNQPQHF.

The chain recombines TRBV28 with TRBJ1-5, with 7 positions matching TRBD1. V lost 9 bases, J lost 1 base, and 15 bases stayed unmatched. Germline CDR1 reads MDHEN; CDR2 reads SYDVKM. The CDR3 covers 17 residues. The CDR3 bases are TGTGCCAGTCGTGTGATGGAGGGACAGATAAGCAATCAGCCCCAGCATTTT. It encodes CASRVMEGQISNQPQHF.

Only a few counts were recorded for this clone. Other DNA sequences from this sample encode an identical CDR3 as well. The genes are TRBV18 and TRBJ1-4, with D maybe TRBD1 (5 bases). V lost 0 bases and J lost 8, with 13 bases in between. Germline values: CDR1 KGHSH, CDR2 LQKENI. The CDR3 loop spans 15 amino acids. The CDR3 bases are TGTGCCAGCTCACCACCGGGTGGGGCAGGAGAAAAACTGTTTTTT. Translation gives CASSPPGGAGEKLFF.

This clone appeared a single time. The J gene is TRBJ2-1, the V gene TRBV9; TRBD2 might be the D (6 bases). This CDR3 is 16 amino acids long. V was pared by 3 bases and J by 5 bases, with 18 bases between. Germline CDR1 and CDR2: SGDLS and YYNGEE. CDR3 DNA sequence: TGTGCCAGCAGCGCCCGCCTGGGGGGACCTCACAATGAGCAGTTCTTC. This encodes CASSARLGGPHNEQFF.

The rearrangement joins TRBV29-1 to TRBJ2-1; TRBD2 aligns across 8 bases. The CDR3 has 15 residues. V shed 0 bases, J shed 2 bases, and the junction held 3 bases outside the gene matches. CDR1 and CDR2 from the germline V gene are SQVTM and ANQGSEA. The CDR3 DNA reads TGCAGCGTTGAAGACCCGGGACTAGCCTACAATGAGCAGTTCTTC. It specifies CSVEDPGLAYNEQFF.

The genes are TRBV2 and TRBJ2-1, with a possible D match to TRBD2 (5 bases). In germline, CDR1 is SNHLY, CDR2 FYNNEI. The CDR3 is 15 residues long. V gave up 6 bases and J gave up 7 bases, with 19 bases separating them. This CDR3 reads CASRYTDITGNEQFF. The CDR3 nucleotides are TGTGCCAGCAGATACACAGATATTACGGGGAATGAGCAGTTCTTC.

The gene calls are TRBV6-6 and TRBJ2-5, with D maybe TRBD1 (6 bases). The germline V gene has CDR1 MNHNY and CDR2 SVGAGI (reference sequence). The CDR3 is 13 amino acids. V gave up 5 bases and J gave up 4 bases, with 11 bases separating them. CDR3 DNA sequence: TGTGCCAGCAGTACAGGGATGGGAGAGACCCAGTACTTC. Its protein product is CASSTGMGETQYF.

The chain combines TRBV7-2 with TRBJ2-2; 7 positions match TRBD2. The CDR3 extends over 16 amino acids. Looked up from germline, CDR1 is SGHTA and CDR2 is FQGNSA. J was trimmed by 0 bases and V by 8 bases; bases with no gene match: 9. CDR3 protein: CASYDGRFANTGELFF. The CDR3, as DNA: TGTGCCAGCTATGACGGGAGGTTCGCGAACACCGGGGAGCTGTTTTTT.

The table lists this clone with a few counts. CDR3 sequence reads: CASSPYAGQGSRSEAFF. CDR3 DNA: TGTGCCAGCAGCCCTTATGCGGGACAGGGGAGTAGATCTGAAGCTTTCTTT. The chain employs TRBV7-9 and TRBJ1-1, with 10 bases fitting TRBD1. Germline V gives CDR1 SEHNR, CDR2 FQNEAQ (reference sequence). The CDR3 totals 17 residues. V lost 5 bases and J lost 6; bases outside the gene matches: 15.

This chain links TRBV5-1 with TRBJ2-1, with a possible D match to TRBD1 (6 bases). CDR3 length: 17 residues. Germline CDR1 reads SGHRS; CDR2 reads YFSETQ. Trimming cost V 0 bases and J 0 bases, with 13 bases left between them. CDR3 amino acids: CASSLGQGLSSYNEQFF. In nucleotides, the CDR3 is TGCGCCAGCAGCTTGGGTCAGGGGCTTAGCTCCTACAATGAGCAGTTCTTC.

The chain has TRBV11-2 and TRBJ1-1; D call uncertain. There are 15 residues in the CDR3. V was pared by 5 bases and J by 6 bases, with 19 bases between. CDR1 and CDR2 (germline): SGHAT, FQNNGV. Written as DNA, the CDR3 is TGTGCCAGCAGCAATCCTACTTACTATAGCCCTGAAGCTTTCTTT. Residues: CASSNPTYYSPEAFF.

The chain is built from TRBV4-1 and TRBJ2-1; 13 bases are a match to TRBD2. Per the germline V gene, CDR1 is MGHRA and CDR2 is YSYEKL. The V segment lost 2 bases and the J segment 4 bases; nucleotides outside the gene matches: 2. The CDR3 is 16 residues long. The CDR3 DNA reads TGCGCCAGCAGCCAATTACTAGCGGGGGGGTACAATGAGCAGTTCTTC. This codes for CASSQLLAGGYNEQFF.